The clone carrying this T cell receptor beta chain was seen at least ten times. Its antigen is not identified. The data are from a study of T cells after yellow fever vaccination. General study points: The study noted that FACS-sorted repertoires could contain abundant clonotypes contaminating from the bulk population.

The CDR3 has 15 residues. The V gene lost 2 bases and the J gene lost 2 bases, with 9 bases spanning the gap. The TCR cDNA carried a universal primer site and UMIs from 5'RACE template switching. From the 5' RACE reads, TCRdb called clonotypes with MiXCR, one entry per CDR3 protein. The table has hundreds of thousands of distinct CDR3 sequences, roughly a sixth seen once. The input for sequencing was PBMCs, taken 5 days after the first yellow fever vaccination. The rearrangement joins TRBV12-3 or TRBV12-4 to TRBJ2-2; no clear D gene. The TCR was taken from a man aged 18 to 29 who received the YFV17D yellow fever vaccine. The CDR3 DNA reads TGTGCCAGCAGTTTAAGGACCACTAACACCGGGGAGCTGTTTTTT. Amino acid sequence: CASSLRTTNTGELFF.